This T cell receptor (beta chain) came from a study of cytomegalovirus exposure and HLA in healthy donors. Notes on the study in general: Follow-up analysis later connected one missense variant in DCLRE1C with trimming of TCR beta V- and J-genes. Differences between HLA loci emerged in a later analysis of TCR association rates, with DRB1 most and HLA-C fewest.

Though probably carrying unrecorded immune exposures, donors were nominally healthy at sampling. This CDR3 has 17 amino acids. Germline lookup yields CDR1 SNHLY and CDR2 FYNNEI. Unmatched junction bases numbered 10, after V lost 3 bases and J lost 0 bases. As concerns this clone: The antigen remains unidentified.

The primer mix had 60 Vbeta and 13 Jbeta primers. Repertoires were generated with immunoSEQ multiplex PCR, while TCRdb's copy carries only in-frame clones and drops some. The profile shows about 140,000 clones, around 80% of them singletons. Sequencing was carried out using PBMCs. J is TRBJ2-7 and V is TRBV2; 8 bases align to TRBD2. This TCR derives from a man aged 18-30 years in good health and CMV-seropositive. The CDR3 is CASSDTRELAGSYEQYF. The DNA of the CDR3 is TGTGCCAGCAGTGATACAAGGGAGCTAGCGGGCTCCTACGAGCAGTACTTC.